This passage covers 16 T cell receptor beta chains from one sample sequenced in a study of blood T cell repertoires in COVID-19 (dated by TCRdb to the early 2020s). Library preparation employed the immunoSEQ multiplex PCR assay. TCRdb limited this immuneACCESS table to in-frame rearrangements with V and J called. A share of clones is missing; checked studies link under half to unresolved V genes, and the rest is unexplained. The sample includes about 62,000 clones, with approximately 88% observed a single time. The biggest ten clones account for under 4.5% of the sample. Sequenced input: peripheral blood. Receptors were obtained from a human donor in a cohort sampled during active COVID-19.

The chain is built from TRBV7-9 and TRBJ2-3; weak D call: TRBD2 (5 bases). CDR1 and CDR2 (germline): SEHNR, FQNEAQ (reference sequence). The CDR3 covers 16 residues. Trimming removed 5 bases at V and 0 bases at J, with 15 bases between. This CDR3 reads CASSPSGGWSTDTQYF. The DNA of the CDR3 is TGTGCCAGCAGCCCGTCGGGCGGGTGGAGCACAGATACGCAGTATTTT.

The J gene is TRBJ2-7, the V gene TRBV6-6; D is possibly TRBD2 (5 bases). V dropped 7 bases and J dropped 0 bases, with 13 bases sitting between them. Germline lookup yields CDR1 MNHNY and CDR2 SVGAGI (reference sequence). The CDR3 runs to 14 residues. CDR3 amino acids: CASKTRGGSYEQYF. CDR3 DNA sequence: TGTGCCAGCAAGACCCGAGGAGGCTCCTACGAGCAGTACTTC.

This chain joins TRBV7-3 and TRBJ2-2; the D is unclear. Per the germline V gene, CDR1 is SGHTA and CDR2 is FQGTGA. This CDR3 is 13 amino acids long. Deletions cut 4 bases from V and 6 bases from J, with 9 bases between. The CDR3 nucleotides are TGTGCCAGCAGCTCCCTGGGCTCCGGGGAGCTGTTTTTT. Translated, it gives CASSSLGSGELFF.

The chain joins TRBV9 to TRBJ1-1; D unresolved. In germline, CDR1 is SGDLS, CDR2 YYNGEE. The CDR3 extends over 14 amino acids. V was clipped by 0 bases and J by 1 base, with 7 bases between them. DNA of the CDR3: TGTGCCAGCAGCGTAGGGGCCTCGAACACTGAAGCTTTCTTT. It codes for CASSVGASNTEAFF.

This clone was seen a handful of times. The CDR3 nucleotides are TGTGCCAGCATGGGGGGTGCAACTAATGAAAAACTGTTTTTT. Amino acids: CASMGGATNEKLFF. V is TRBV7-3 and J is TRBJ1-4, with D tentatively TRBD1 (5 bases). This CDR3 region has 14 residues. Germline V CDR1 and CDR2: SGHTA, FQGTGA. V lost 7 bases and J 0 bases, leaving 9 bases between the germline ends.

The chain couples TRBV2 to TRBJ2-7, with D maybe TRBD1 (6 bases). This CDR3 has 16 amino acids. V was shortened by 7 bases and J by 2 bases, with 21 bases between the two germline ends. Germline values: CDR1 SNHLY, CDR2 FYNNEI. DNA for the CDR3: TGTGCCAGCATTATCGATGCCGGGACATCAACCTACGAGCAGTACTTC. Amino acids: CASIIDAGTSTYEQYF.

The rearrangement uses TRBV6-1 and TRBJ2-6; TRBD1 matches at 7 bases. The CDR3 contains 18 residues. Germline V CDR1 and CDR2: MNHNS, SASEGT. J lost 4 bases, V lost 4 bases, and 13 bases had no gene match. CDR3 region: CASSVDREPTLGANVLTF. In DNA form, the CDR3 reads TGTGCCAGCAGTGTCGACAGGGAACCGACTCTCGGGGCCAACGTCCTGACTTTC.

This chain uses TRBV5-4 with TRBJ2-1; 9 nucleotides match TRBD2. The V and J ends lost 3 bases and 6 bases, in that order; junction bases with no gene match: 7. The germline CDR1 and CDR2 sequences are SGHNT and YYREEE (reference sequence). The CDR3 consists of 15 residues. The CDR3 region is CASSSLAGVANEQFF. As DNA, the CDR3 is TGTGCCAGCAGCTCATTAGCGGGAGTTGCCAATGAGCAGTTCTTC.

The chain uses TRBV28 and TRBJ2-7; weak D call: TRBD2 (6 bases). This CDR3 has 12 residues. V was pared by 8 bases and J by 4 bases, with 12 bases between. Germline CDR1 MDHEN, CDR2 SYDVKM. The CDR3 coding sequence is TGTGCCAGCGGATTAGGGACTTACGAGCAGTACTTC. This codes for CASGLGTYEQYF.

The chain couples TRBV29-1 to TRBJ2-1; TRBD2 aligns across 9 bases. Germline CDR1 and CDR2: SQVTM and ANQGSEA. V was pared by 3 bases and J by 7 bases, with 13 bases of the junction left unmatched. The CDR3 length is 16 residues. This CDR3 reads CSVDPPTSGPGNEQFF. The CDR3 DNA reads TGCAGCGTTGACCCACCGACTAGCGGACCTGGGAATGAGCAGTTCTTC.

This chain connects TRBV9 to TRBJ1-4, with D unresolved. The CDR3 is made up of 12 amino acids. Per the germline V gene, CDR1 is SGDLS and CDR2 is YYNGEE. V was clipped by 4 bases and J by 10 bases, with 11 bases between them. CDR3 loop: CASSRVEGKLFF. The CDR3 region has the DNA TGTGCCAGCAGCCGGGTGGAGGGAAAACTGTTTTTT. Combining the CDR3 with reference TRBV9 and TRBJ1-4 gives the whole variable domain DSGVTQTPKHLITATGQRVTLRCSPRSGDLSVYWYQQSLDQGLQFLIQYYNGEERAKGNILERFSAQQFPDLHSELNLSSLELGDSALYFCASSRVEGKLFFGSGTQLSVL.

V usage is TRBV29-1 and J usage is TRBJ1-2; D unclear. The V gene lost 5 bases and the J gene lost 0 bases, with 22 bases spanning the gap. Germline CDR1 SQVTM, CDR2 ANQGSEA. CDR3 length equals 17 residues. In nucleotides, the CDR3 is TGCAGCGTTCCCACCCAATGGCGTCGAGGCGCTAACTATGGCTACACCTTC. Amino acids: CSVPTQWRRGANYGYTF.

This clone was picked up one time. J is TRBJ2-7 and V is TRBV4-1, with 8 bases aligning to TRBD1. Germline V gives CDR1 MGHRA, CDR2 YSYEKL. V was clipped by 1 base and J by 6 bases; unmatched bases: 14. The CDR3 extends over 17 amino acids. CDR3 DNA: TGCGCCAGCAGCCAAGCGGGACAGGTACTCGTATCTAGCGAGCAGTACTTC. Amino acids: CASSQAGQVLVSSEQYF.

The V and J genes are TRBV2 and TRBJ2-1; tentatively, D is TRBD2 (7 bases). Germline V gives CDR1 SNHLY, CDR2 FYNNEI. Between the trimmed V and J ends, which lost 2 bases and 7 bases, there was a span of 18 bases. The CDR3 covers 16 residues. In DNA, the CDR3 is TGTGCCAGCAGTGAAAAGGGGGGGTCTGGCGGTAATGAGCAGTTCTTC. It encodes CASSEKGGSGGNEQFF. Using reference TRBV2 and TRBJ2-1 for the parts outside the CDR3, the full variable domain is EPEVTQTPSHQVTQMGQEVILRCVPISNHLYFYWYRQILGQKVEFLVSFYNNEISEKSEIFDDQFSVERPDGSNFTLKIRSTKLEDSAMYFCASSEKGGSGGNEQFFGPGTRLTVL.

V usage is TRBV5-1 and J usage is TRBJ1-1; D is unresolved. Between the trimmed V and J ends, which lost 6 bases and 8 bases, there was a span of 17 bases. Germline values: CDR1 SGHRS, CDR2 YFSETQ. CDR3 length equals 13 residues. DNA of the CDR3: TGCGCCAGCAACTCTCCAGGTGATGGGGAAGCTTTCTTT. This sequence encodes CASNSPGDGEAFF.

This CDR3 reads CASSFRDRDVKLFF. The CDR3 nucleotides are TGTGCCAGCAGCTTTCGGGACAGGGACGTCAAACTGTTTTTT. V usage is TRBV7-8 and J usage is TRBJ1-4; 9 bases align to TRBD1. The J segment lost 11 bases and the V segment lost 3 bases, leaving 7 bases of the junction unmatched. This CDR3 has 14 amino acids. Germline V lookup: CDR1 SGHVS, CDR2 FQNEAQ.